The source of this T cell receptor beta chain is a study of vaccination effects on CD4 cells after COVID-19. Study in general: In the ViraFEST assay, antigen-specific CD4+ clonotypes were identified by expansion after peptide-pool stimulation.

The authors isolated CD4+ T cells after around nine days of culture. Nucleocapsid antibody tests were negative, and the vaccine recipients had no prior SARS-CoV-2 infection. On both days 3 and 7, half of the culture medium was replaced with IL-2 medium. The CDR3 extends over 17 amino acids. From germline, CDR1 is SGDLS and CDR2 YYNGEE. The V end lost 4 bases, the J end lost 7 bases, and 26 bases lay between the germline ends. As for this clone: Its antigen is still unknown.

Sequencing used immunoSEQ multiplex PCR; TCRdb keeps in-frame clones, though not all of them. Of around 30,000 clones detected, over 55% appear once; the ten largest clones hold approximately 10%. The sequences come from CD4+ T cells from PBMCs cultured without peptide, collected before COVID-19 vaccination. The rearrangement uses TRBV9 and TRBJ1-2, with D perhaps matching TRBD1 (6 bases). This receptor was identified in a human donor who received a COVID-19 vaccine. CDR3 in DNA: TGTGCCAGCAGCCAAACGGGGCAGGGGATGGTTAGTGGTGGCTACACCTTC. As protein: CASSQTGQGMVSGGYTF.